These T cell receptor beta chains were read from a single sample in a study of blood T cell repertoires in COVID-19. Generated by immunoSEQ multiplex PCR, the TCRdb table keeps only in-frame clones and is missing some. The sample has some 130,000 clones; 90% are singletons. Sequenced sample: peripheral blood. The receptors shown here come from a man between 50 and 59 years old with active COVID-19. Each CDR3 is given with its conserved first and last residue. The D gene is left open where the match is weak. Size is stated for part of the rows, as once, few or many counts, or as a class when the clone is expanded.

D gene	V gene	J gene	clone size	CDR3 DNA	CDR3 protein
NA	TRBV11-2	TRBJ2-3	NA	TGTGCCAGCAACCCCTCAGGTGGCACAGATACGCAGTATTTT	CASNPSGGTDTQYF
NA	TRBV7-9	TRBJ1-5	NA	TGTGCCAGCAGCTTAGCTGAGACAGACAATCAGCCCCAGCATTTT	CASSLAETDNQPQHF
TRBD1	TRBV5-5	TRBJ2-3	NA	TGTGCCAGCAGCTTGCGTCTGGACAGGGCCACAGATACGCAGTATTTT	CASSLRLDRATDTQYF
TRBD1	TRBV19	TRBJ1-6	NA	TGTGCCAGTAGAATACATACAGGGGAGAATTCACCCCTCCACTTT	CASRIHTGENSPLHF
TRBD1	TRBV7-9	TRBJ1-2	NA	TGTGCCAGCAGCTTAGAGGGACAGGGGAGCGGCTACACCTTC	CASSLEGQGSGYTF
NA	TRBV5-1	TRBJ2-3	NA	TGCGCCAGCAGCTCGGACAGAATTACAGATACGCAGTATTTT	CASSSDRITDTQYF
NA	TRBV5-6	TRBJ2-5	once	TGTGCCAGCAGCTTGTTTGGTAGGGCTAGCCGGGAGACCCAGTACTTC	CASSLFGRASRETQYF
TRBD1	TRBV3-1/TRBV3-2	TRBJ2-1	NA	TGTGCCAGCAGCCTCGGGGACAGCACCTACAATGAGCAGTTCTTC	CASSLGDSTYNEQFF
NA	TRBV9	TRBJ2-3	NA	TGTGCCAGCAGCGCTACAGATACGCAGTATTTT	CASSATDTQYF
NA	TRBV2	TRBJ2-7	few	TGTGCCAGCAGTCCCAGGAGTACAGGCGAGCAGTACTTC	CASSPRSTGEQYF
TRBD2	TRBV7-3	TRBJ2-5	NA	TGTGCCAGCAGCTTAGCGGGGGGCCCCCGAGAGACCCAGTACTTC	CASSLAGGPRETQYF
TRBD2	TRBV10-3	TRBJ2-1	NA	TGTGCCATCGGGGGACTAGCGGGAGGGACTAGTGAGCAGTTCTTC	CAIGGLAGGTSEQFF
TRBD1	TRBV6-1	TRBJ1-1	NA	TGTGCCAGCAGTGTACCCCCTCGACAGGGCGGAATGAACACTGAAGCTTTCTTT	CASSVPPRQGGMNTEAFF
NA	TRBV24-1	TRBJ1-2	NA	TGTGCCACCAGTGATCCAAAAGGTGGAGGGGTCTATGGCTACACCTTC	CATSDPKGGGVYGYTF
TRBD1	TRBV19	TRBJ2-2	NA	TGTGCCAGTACCGTGACAGGGATGTATCCCGGGGAGCTGTTTTTT	CASTVTGMYPGELFF
TRBD2	TRBV5-4	TRBJ2-1	once	TGTGCCAGCAGCTTGGGACTAGCGGGAATGGGTGAGCAGTTCTTC	CASSLGLAGMGEQFF
TRBD1	TRBV5-4	TRBJ1-4	NA	TGTGCCAGCAGCTTACAGGGGGCAAGAGAAAAACTGTTTTTT	CASSLQGAREKLFF
NA	TRBV20-1	TRBJ2-5	NA	TGCAGTGCAGGGGGGGAAGAGACCCAGTACTTC	CSAGGEETQYF
TRBD1	TRBV7-2	TRBJ2-1	NA	TGTGCCAGCAGCTTAAACAGGGGGAATGAGCAGTTCTTC	CASSLNRGNEQFF
TRBD1	TRBV5-5	TRBJ1-1	NA	TGTGCCAGCAGCTACTCAGGGGGGAACACTGAAGCTTTCTTT	CASSYSGGNTEAFF
NA	TRBV6-5	TRBJ1-2	once	TGTGCCAGCAGCCGAGGGGGTCACTATGGCTACACCTTC	CASSRGGHYGYTF
TRBD2	TRBV7-2	TRBJ2-1	few	TGTGCCAGCAGCCCAATAGGACTAGCACGGGCCCAGTCGAAGCAGTTCTTC	CASSPIGLARAQSKQFF
NA	TRBV12-5	TRBJ2-7	NA	TGTGCTAGTGCTGGCAGTTCCTACGAGCAGTACTTC	CASAGSSYEQYF
NA	TRBV5-6	TRBJ1-2	NA	TGTGCCAGCAGCTTGGTTGGCGGGGAGGGTAATAGCTATGGCTACACCTTC	CASSLVGGEGNSYGYTF
TRBD2	TRBV9	TRBJ2-1	few	TGTGCCAGCAGCGTAACACTAGCGGGAGGGATTAATGAGCAGTTCTTC	CASSVTLAGGINEQFF
TRBD2	TRBV11-3	TRBJ2-1	NA	TGTGCCAGCAGCCCATCCGGGGTAGCGGGAAGCAATGAGCAGTTCTTC	CASSPSGVAGSNEQFF
NA	TRBV5-1	TRBJ2-2	NA	TGCGCCAGCAGCTTAGACAGAACCGGGGAGCTGTTTTTT	CASSLDRTGELFF
NA	TRBV7-2	TRBJ2-2	NA	TGTGCCAGCAGCTTAGGGGCCGCGAACACCGGGGAGCTGTTTTTT	CASSLGAANTGELFF
NA	TRBV3-1/TRBV3-2	TRBJ1-3	NA	TGTGCCAGCAGCAGCTCTTACGGCTCTGGAAACACCATATATTTT	CASSSSYGSGNTIYF
NA	TRBV6-5	TRBJ1-5	NA	TGTGCCAGCAGGACGGGTGTTCGGCAGCCCCAGCATTTT	CASRTGVRQPQHF
NA	TRBV2	TRBJ1-2	NA	TGTGCCAGCAGTGAATCCGGGAACTATGGCTACACCTTC	CASSESGNYGYTF
NA	TRBV6-5	TRBJ2-3	NA	TGTGCCAGCGCAAAAGGACTTTCAACAGATACGCAGTATTTT	CASAKGLSTDTQYF
NA	TRBV7-2	TRBJ2-5	NA	TGTGCCAGCAGCCCAGGGGGGCAGGGCTACGAGACCCAGTACTTC	CASSPGGQGYETQYF
TRBD2	TRBV9	TRBJ2-1	NA	TGTGCCAGCAGCGCAGTAGCGGGAGACTACAATGAGCAGTTCTTC	CASSAVAGDYNEQFF
TRBD2	TRBV7-2	TRBJ2-1	NA	TGTGCCAGCAGCTTATCTACTAGCGGGTACAATGAGCAGTTCTTC	CASSLSTSGYNEQFF
NA	TRBV10-3	TRBJ1-6	NA	TGTGCCATCAGTGATACGAAGGTCACAGATAGAACTCTCCACTTT	CAISDTKVTDRTLHF
TRBD2	TRBV9	TRBJ2-3	NA	TGCGATGGGGGCCAGCGGGAGGGGTCAGATACGCAGTATTTT	CDGGQREGSDTQYF
NA	TRBV29-1	TRBJ1-2	NA	TGCAGCGTTGAAGAAGGGAACAGGGAATATGGCTACACCTTC	CSVEEGNREYGYTF
NA	TRBV18	TRBJ1-1	NA	TGTGCCAGCTCACCGCAGGGCCCGAACACTGAAGCTTTCTTT	CASSPQGPNTEAFF
NA	TRBV7-9	TRBJ1-6	NA	TGTGCCAGCAGCTTAGGTCCGGCAGGGAATAATTCACCCCTCCACTTT	CASSLGPAGNNSPLHF
NA	TRBV19	TRBJ1-3	NA	TGTGCCAGTGCCTCCGCCCCGAGCTCTGGAAACACCATATATTTT	CASASAPSSGNTIYF
TRBD1	TRBV10-3	TRBJ2-5	NA	TGTGCCATCAGTCTGGACAGGGGACTGGGCGAGACCCAGTACTTC	CAISLDRGLGETQYF
NA	TRBV5-1	TRBJ1-2	NA	TGCGCCAGCAGCTTGGCCGCAGGGGAAAGCTACACCTTC	CASSLAAGESYTF
TRBD2	TRBV15	TRBJ2-1	NA	TGTGCCACCAGCAGAGGGACTAGCGCGAGCAATGAGCAGTTCTTC	CATSRGTSASNEQFF
NA	TRBV2	TRBJ1-4	few	TGTGCCAGCAGTGAATGGGGGGGGACCCATGAAAAACTGTTTTTT	CASSEWGGTHEKLFF